The 19 T cell receptor beta chains in this list originate from one sample, sequenced in a study of blood T cell repertoires in COVID-19. The data were produced by immunoSEQ multiplex PCR, yet TCRdb's version contains in-frame clones alone and is incomplete. This sample yields 150,000 or so clones, of which 87% are seen a single time; roughly 3.9% belongs to the top ten. Sequencing was carried out using PBMCs or T cells enriched from blood (not recorded which). The receptors originated from a woman aged 40-49 years who had been exposed to COVID-19.

The genes are TRBV5-1 and TRBJ1-3; the match to TRBD1 covers 7 bases. Germline lookup yields CDR1 SGHRS and CDR2 YFSETQ. The CDR3 is 13 amino acids. V shed 5 bases and J 7 bases; nucleotides not matched to a gene: 6. The CDR3: CASREDRVNTIYF. CDR3 DNA sequence: TGCGCCAGCAGGGAAGACAGGGTGAACACCATATATTTT.

The V call is TRBV28, the J call TRBJ2-7, with TRBD2 identical over 8 bases. The trim removed 6 bases at V and 0 bases at J, leaving 7 bases unmatched. CDR1 and CDR2 from the germline V gene are MDHEN and SYDVKM. CDR3 length: 15 residues. CDR3 nucleotides: TGTGCCAGCAGAAGTAGCGGGGACGCCTCCTACGAGCAGTACTTC. Encoded protein: CASRSSGDASYEQYF. Full variable domain (missing parts from reference TRBV28 and TRBJ2-7): DVKVTQSSRYLVKRTGEKVFLECVQDMDHENMFWYRQDPGLGLRLIYFSYDVKMKEKGDIPEGYSVSREKKERFSLILESASTNQTSMYLCASRSSGDASYEQYFGPGTRLTVT.

The chain joins TRBV25-1 to TRBJ2-1; 8 nucleotides match TRBD1. CDR1 and CDR2 from the germline V gene are MGHDK and SYGVNS. The length of the CDR3 is 16 residues. Trimming cost V 6 bases and J 5 bases; bases outside gene matches: 12. This CDR3 reads CASRGRTGQVHNEQFF. CDR3 DNA sequence: TGTGCCAGCAGGGGAAGAACGGGACAGGTGCACAATGAGCAGTTCTTC.

The CDR3 region is CASSQDTGPGGYTF. For the CDR3, the DNA is TGCGCCAGCAGCCAAGATACAGGGCCAGGTGGCTACACCTTC. V is TRBV4-3 and J is TRBJ1-2, with D maybe TRBD1 (6 bases). Germline V gene lookup returns CDR1 LGHNA and CDR2 YSLEER. This CDR3 contains 14 residues. With 0 bases removed from V and 7 bases from J, the gap between germline ends came to 12 bases.

The chain carries TRBV19 and TRBJ1-1; weak D call: TRBD1 (5 bases). The V end lost 3 bases, the J end lost 4 bases, and 15 bases lay between the germline ends. The CDR3 is 15 amino acids. Germline assignment: CDR1 LNHDA and CDR2 SQIVND (reference sequence). The CDR3: CASSISGEVGTEAFF. The CDR3, as DNA: TGTGCCAGTAGTATTTCGGGGGAGGTCGGCACTGAAGCTTTCTTT.

The rearrangement uses TRBV6-2 or TRBV6-3 and TRBJ1-6, with TRBD1 identical over 7 bases. Germline V gene lookup returns CDR1 MNHEY and CDR2 SVGEGT. The CDR3 sequence is 15 residues long. J lost 7 bases, V lost 4 bases, and 7 bases had no gene match. CDR3 residues: CASSSAGTENSPLHF. Here the CDR3 DNA reads TGTGCCAGCAGTTCGGCCGGGACAGAGAATTCACCCCTCCACTTT.

V is TRBV5-5 and J is TRBJ2-4; 7 nucleotides agree with TRBD2. The CDR3 is 15 residues long. Germline V gives CDR1 SGHKS, CDR2 YYEKEE (reference sequence). The ends lost 0 bases at V and 9 bases at J; junction bases unmatched: 9. CDR3 sequence (DNA): TGTGCCAGCAGCTTGGCCGTCAGAACGGGGGGCATTCAGTACTTC. Its translation: CASSLAVRTGGIQYF. The full variable domain, in which reference TRBV5-5 and TRBJ2-4 provide the parts outside the CDR3, is DAGVTQSPTHLIKTRGQQVTLRCSPISGHKSVSWYQQVLGQGPQFIFQYYEKEERGRGNFPDRFSARQFPNYSSELNVNALLLGDSALYLCASSLAVRTGGIQYFGAGTRLSVL.

The chain joins TRBV2 to TRBJ1-3; the D is unclear. CDR3 length: 14 residues. V lost 6 bases, J lost 3 bases, and 12 bases lay in between. Germline V lookup: CDR1 SNHLY, CDR2 FYNNEI. This CDR3 reads CASRGLTSGNTIYF. As DNA, the CDR3 is TGTGCCAGCAGGGGCTTGACGAGTGGAAACACCATATATTTT.

J is TRBJ1-6 and V is TRBV6-5; D is undetermined. Germline values: CDR1 MNHEY, CDR2 SVGAGI. The ends were cut back, 6 bases at V and 9 bases at J, with 15 bases in the middle. The CDR3 loop spans 14 amino acids. The chain's CDR3 is CASSHQISGSPLHF. CDR3 in DNA: TGTGCCAGCAGCCACCAAATATCGGGTTCACCCCTCCACTTT.

V and J are TRBV5-4 and TRBJ1-3; possibly TRBD1 for D (5 bases). The V end lost 5 bases, the J end lost 1 base, and 10 bases lay between the germline ends. There are 14 residues in the CDR3. Per the germline V gene, CDR1 is SGHNT and CDR2 is YYREEE (reference sequence). The CDR3 here is CASSPTGSGNTIYF. The CDR3 DNA reads TGTGCCAGCAGTCCTACAGGTTCTGGAAACACCATATATTTT. The full variable domain, its missing parts supplied by reference TRBV5-4 and TRBJ1-3, is ETGVTQSPTHLIKTRGQQVTLRCSSQSGHNTVSWYQQALGQGPQFIFQYYREEENGRGNFPPRFSGLQFPNYSSELNVNALELDDSALYLCASSPTGSGNTIYFGEGSWLTVV.

V is TRBV27 and J is TRBJ2-5; a weak D match, TRBD2 (5 bases). Germline V lookup: CDR1 MNHEY, CDR2 SMNVEV (reference sequence). The CDR3 covers 14 residues. V was pared by 5 bases and J by 7 bases, with 17 bases between. The CDR3 nucleotides read TGTGCCAGCAGTCCTACGCGAGGGTTCGGGACCCAGTACTTC. As protein: CASSPTRGFGTQYF.

The V call is TRBV12-3 or TRBV12-4, the J call TRBJ2-3; possible D gene TRBD2, 6 bases. CDR3 length equals 13 residues. The V and J ends lost 3 bases and 5 bases respectively, with 9 bases between them. The CDR3 coding sequence is TGTGCCAGCAGTTTGCGGGAACAAGATACGCAGTATTTT. Translated, it gives CASSLREQDTQYF.

The V gene is TRBV7-9, the J gene TRBJ1-3; D gene ambiguous. Germline values: CDR1 SEHNR, CDR2 FQNEAQ (reference sequence). This CDR3 has 14 residues. Trimming removed 2 bases from V and 3 bases from J, with 8 bases in between. The CDR3, as DNA: TGTGCCAGCAGCTTATCAGGTTATGGAAACACCATATATTTT. Amino acid sequence: CASSLSGYGNTIYF.

This chain uses TRBV5-4 with TRBJ2-2; 9 bases are a match to TRBD1. Germline lookup yields CDR1 SGHNT and CDR2 YYREEE (reference sequence). After removal of 4 bases from V and 6 bases from J, the junction contained 10 bases not matched to a gene. The CDR3 runs 16 residues. The CDR3 protein is CASSRTGGRGAGELFF. In DNA form, the CDR3 reads TGTGCCAGCAGCCGCACAGGGGGCCGAGGGGCCGGGGAGCTGTTTTTT.

The rearrangement uses TRBV28 and TRBJ1-1, with D hard to call. Germline CDR1 MDHEN, CDR2 SYDVKM. The V and J ends lost 5 bases and 1 base respectively, with 14 bases between them. The CDR3 has 15 residues. This CDR3 is CASSGLSSGNTEAFF. The DNA for the CDR3 is TGTGCCAGCAGTGGGTTATCTAGTGGGAACACTGAAGCTTTCTTT.

V gene TRBV4-1 combines with J gene TRBJ1-2; 9 bases line up with TRBD1. The CDR3 is made up of 14 amino acids. The ends lost 4 bases at V and 6 bases at J; junction bases unmatched: 6. Per the germline V gene, CDR1 is MGHRA and CDR2 is YSYEKL. The CDR3 is CASSPTGGADGYTF. Written as DNA, the CDR3 is TGCGCCAGCAGCCCTACAGGGGGCGCAGATGGCTACACCTTC.

CDR3 sequence: CASSTKTGSYEQYF. The CDR3 coding sequence is TGTGCCAGCAGCACAAAGACAGGATCCTACGAGCAGTACTTC. The genes are TRBV7-2 and TRBJ2-7, with D perhaps TRBD1 (6 bases). Germline CDR1 reads SGHTA; CDR2 reads FQGNSA. CDR3 size: 14 residues. Trimming pared 5 bases from V and 1 base from J, leaving 12 bases between.

The rearrangement joins TRBV5-6 to TRBJ2-5, with D tentatively TRBD1 (6 bases). CDR3 length: 14 residues. V lost 3 bases and J 1 base, leaving 10 bases between the germline ends. Germline V lookup: CDR1 SGHDT, CDR2 YYEEEE. The CDR3 protein is CASSWGPAQETQYF. The CDR3 DNA sequence: TGTGCCAGCAGCTGGGGGCCAGCCCAAGAGACCCAGTACTTC.

The CDR3 spells CASSIYGSGNQPQHF. Written as DNA, the CDR3 is TGTGCCAGTAGTATATACGGGTCGGGCAATCAGCCCCAGCATTTT. The V gene is TRBV19, the J gene TRBJ1-5; no firm D call. Trimming removed 2 bases from V and 2 bases from J, with 10 bases in between. CDR3 length: 15 residues. Looked up from germline, CDR1 is LNHDA and CDR2 is SQIVND (reference sequence).